This entry concerns a single T cell receptor beta chain. The antigen remains unidentified. This specimen belongs to a study of blood T cells in healthy people across ages. Overall study results and limits: Underestimates were what the diversity estimates from one million T cells were considered to be. Unsorted PBMC input precluded a conclusive naive versus antigen-experienced comparison. Among T cells, TCR beta diversity per million cells dropped roughly linearly as age rose. The study found TCR beta diversity correlated strongly with naive T cell percentage.

The second PCR ran roughly 6 to 11 cycles with a sample-barcoded 5' primer and J-beta primers. One entry per CDR3 protein results from TCRdb running MiXCR on the 5' RACE reads. The table includes 800,000 to 1,000,000 distinct CDR3 sequences, about 48% detected once. The sample consisted of blood. The sequence derives from a man aged 25-45 years in good health.

The CDR3 DNA reads TGTGCCTGGTTGGGGGAGGATTTGACCCAGTACTTC. Translating it yields CAWLGEDLTQYF. The genes are TRBV30 and TRBJ2-7; weak D call: TRBD2 (6 bases). The closer fit of TRBJ2-5 to the DNA end suggests the J call may be wrong. This CDR3 is 12 amino acids long. Germline values: CDR1 GTSNPN, CDR2 SVGIG (reference sequence).